This TCR beta chain is from a study of cytomegalovirus exposure and HLA in healthy donors. Study-wide results and caveats: Later on, an analysis showed TCR association rates differing by HLA locus, with DRB1 the most and HLA-C the fewest. A previous analysis found most TCR beta V segments productive roughly 90% or roughly 30% of the time.

All the people who gave samples were healthy bone marrow donors. With respect to this clone: Its specificity is unknown.

The PCR had 60 Vbeta and 13 Jbeta primers. Original processing notes: Among the unique TCR beta chains that a later analysis counted, 75 million to 85 million in all, 10 million to 11 million were shared. Assay: immunoSEQ multiplex PCR; the TCRdb copy retains only in-frame clones and omits some. Clone size and the V and J calls come from that table; the DNA yielded D and trimming. Altogether 65,000 to 85,000 clones are present, roughly two thirds being singletons, with the ten largest covering 12% to 15%. The junction had 13 bases not matched to a gene; V was cut back by 7 bases and J by 6 bases. Germline V gene data show CDR1 as SNHLY and CDR2 as FYNNEI. The CDR3 covers 15 residues.

The sample comprised PBMCs. This TCR was recovered from a male donor in good health and CMV-seropositive. J is TRBJ2-7 and V is TRBV2, with 9 nucleotides matching TRBD1. The CDR3 sequence is CASNGRDREAGEQYF. The CDR3 DNA sequence: TGTGCCAGCAATGGGAGGGACAGGGAGGCTGGCGAGCAGTACTTC.